Listed below are T cell receptor beta chains from one sample, sequenced in a study of PD-1 blockade in mismatch repair-deficient tumors. Generated by immunoSEQ multiplex PCR, the TCRdb table keeps only in-frame clones and is missing some. The sample has more than 40,000 clones, around 80% seen once; the top ten hold 3.3%. The material was peripheral blood, obtained 4 weeks after starting pembrolizumab. All receptors come from an adult with mismatch repair-deficient cancer. The CDR3 runs from the conserved cysteine through the conserved F or W. Each record gives: V gene, J gene, D gene, clone size, CDR3 protein, CDR3 DNA. The D gene is left open where the match is weak. Size is omitted from some rows. Given values are once, few, many or a class for expanded clones.

>TRBV29-1|TRBJ2-7|-|-
CSVVKSVLGGEQYF
TGCAGCGTTGTGAAAAGTGTTCTCGGGGGCGAGCAGTACTTC
>TRBV6-1|TRBJ1-5|-|-
CATKTDSNQPQHF
TGTGCCACCAAGACAGATAGCAATCAGCCCCAGCATTTT
>TRBV27|TRBJ2-7|-|-
CASSSGTYGVEQYF
TGTGCCAGCAGTTCCGGGACTTACGGTGTGGAGCAGTACTTC
>TRBV7-2|TRBJ2-1|-|-
CASSSILEPYNEQFF
TGTGCCAGCAGCTCCATACTAGAACCCTACAATGAGCAGTTCTTC
>TRBV11-3|TRBJ2-5|-|-
CASSLGGEVWETQYF
TGTGCCAGCAGCTTAGGGGGAGAGGTGTGGGAGACCCAGTACTTC
>TRBV11-3|TRBJ2-2|-|-
CASSYHTGPNTGELFF
TGTGCCAGCAGCTACCACACTGGGCCAAACACCGGGGAGCTGTTTTTT
>TRBV6-6|TRBJ2-7|-|few
CASSYKGEQYF
TGTGCCAGCAGTTACAAGGGGGAGCAGTACTTC
>TRBV5-1|TRBJ1-1|-|-
CASSLASDMNTEAFF
TGCGCCAGCAGCTTGGCGTCAGACATGAACACTGAAGCTTTCTTT
>TRBV5-1|TRBJ2-5|TRBD2|-
CASSLGSGTAQETQYF
TGCGCCAGCAGCTTGGGTAGCGGGACGGCCCAAGAGACCCAGTACTTC
>TRBV19|TRBJ1-2|-|-
CASSTTGFYGYTF
TGTGCCAGTAGTACTACAGGTTTCTATGGCTACACCTTC
>TRBV5-1|TRBJ2-7|TRBD2|-
CASRLAGDSYEQYF
TGCGCCAGCAGGCTAGCGGGAGACTCCTACGAGCAGTACTTC
>TRBV2|TRBJ2-1|TRBD2|-
CASSSGRAVYNEQFF
TGTGCCAGCAGTAGCGGGAGGGCCGTCTACAATGAGCAGTTCTTC
>TRBV5-1|TRBJ2-5|TRBD1|-
CASSLAAGQGSETQYF
TGCGCCAGCAGCTTGGCAGCGGGACAGGGCTCGGAGACCCAGTACTTC
>TRBV7-3|TRBJ2-1|TRBD2|-
CASSLGTGGRHHEQFF
TGTGCCAGCAGCTTGGGTACAGGCGGGAGGCACCATGAGCAGTTCTTC
>TRBV4-3|TRBJ2-1|-|-
CASSQDRREQFF
TGCGCCAGCAGCCAAGATCGGCGGGAGCAGTTCTTC
>TRBV6-1|TRBJ2-7|TRBD1|-
CASSADRGGFYEQYF
TGTGCCAGCAGTGCGGACAGGGGAGGTTTCTACGAGCAGTACTTC
>TRBV9|TRBJ2-1|-|-
CASSEQGSLFNEQFF
TGTGCCAGCAGCGAACAGGGTTCTCTATTTAATGAGCAGTTCTTC
>TRBV10-1|TRBJ2-7|TRBD2|-
CASSESSSGRGEQYF
TGCGCCAGCAGTGAGTCGTCCAGCGGGAGAGGTGAGCAGTACTTC
>TRBV7-2|TRBJ1-5|TRBD1|once
CASSRQGSNQPQHF
TGTGCCAGCAGCCGACAGGGGAGCAATCAGCCCCAGCATTTT
>TRBV27|TRBJ2-2|-|few
CASSRGALNTGELFF
TGTGCCAGCAGCCGAGGGGCTCTAAACACCGGGGAGCTGTTTTTT
>TRBV9|TRBJ2-1|TRBD2|-
CASSVGLAGTIYNEQFF
TGTGCCAGCAGCGTAGGACTAGCGGGAACAATATACAATGAGCAGTTCTTC
>TRBV6-6|TRBJ2-1|TRBD2|-
CASSPTSGSSGNEQFF
TGTGCCAGCAGTCCCACCTCGGGGTCTAGCGGTAATGAGCAGTTCTTC
>TRBV18|TRBJ2-5|-|-
CASSASFGGETQYF
TGTGCCAGCTCAGCCAGTTTTGGAGGAGAGACCCAGTACTTC
>TRBV7-2|TRBJ2-2|TRBD2|-
CASSFSTSVTGELFF
TGTGCCAGCAGCTTTTCGACTAGCGTTACCGGGGAGCTGTTTTTT
>TRBV5-4|TRBJ2-3|-|-
CATSGSEADTQYF
TGTGCCACCTCAGGGAGCGAGGCAGATACGCAGTATTTT
>TRBV10-3|TRBJ2-1|TRBD2|-
CAISEVRTSGSNEQFF
TGTGCCATCAGTGAAGTCAGGACTAGCGGGAGTAATGAGCAGTTCTTC